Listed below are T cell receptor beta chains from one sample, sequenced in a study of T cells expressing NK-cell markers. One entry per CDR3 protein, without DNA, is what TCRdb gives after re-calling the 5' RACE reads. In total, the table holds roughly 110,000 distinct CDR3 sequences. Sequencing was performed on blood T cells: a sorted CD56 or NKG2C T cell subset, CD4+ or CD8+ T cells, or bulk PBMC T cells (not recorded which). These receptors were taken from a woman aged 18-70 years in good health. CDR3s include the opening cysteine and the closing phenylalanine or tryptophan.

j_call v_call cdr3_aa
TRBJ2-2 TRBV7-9 CASSLLGGTNTGELFF
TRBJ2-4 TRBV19 CASSILPGNIQYF
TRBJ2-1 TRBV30 CAWSSVPGTSGNEQFF
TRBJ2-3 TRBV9 CASSVPSGPTDTQYF
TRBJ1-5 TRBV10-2 CASSDRGQPQHF
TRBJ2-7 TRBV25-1 CASSQKGLGPPYEQYF
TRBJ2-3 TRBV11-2 CASSLVAGAPDTQYF
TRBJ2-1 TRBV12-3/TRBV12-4 CASSFLAEYNEQFF
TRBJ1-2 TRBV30 CAWSGQGWGYTF
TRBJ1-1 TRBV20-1 CSAREGDSYTEAFF
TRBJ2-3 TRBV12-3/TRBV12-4 CASSPGTGAYTDTQYF
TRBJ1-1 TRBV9 CASSQSPGHLNTEAFF
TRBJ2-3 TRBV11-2 CASSLGAGPPADTQYF
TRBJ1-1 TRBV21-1 CASSKGYSFLNTEAFF
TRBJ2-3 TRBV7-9 CASSPPAIVSDTQYF
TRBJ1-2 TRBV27 CASQSLQGALTGYTF
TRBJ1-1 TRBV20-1 CSASPRGLGTEAFF
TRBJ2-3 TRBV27 CASSFTPIGLAGANTQYF
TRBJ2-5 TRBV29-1 CSVVSGKETQYF
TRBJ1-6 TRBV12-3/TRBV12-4 CASSSRTTPLHF
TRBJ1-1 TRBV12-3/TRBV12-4 CAGLRGMATEAFF
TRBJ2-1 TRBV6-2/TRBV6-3 CASSPDRGTYNEQFF
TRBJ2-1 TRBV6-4 CASSDGTLPYNEQFF
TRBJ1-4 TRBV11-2 CASSLAAAKLFF
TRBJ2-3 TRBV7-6 CASSLAFGGSTDTQYF
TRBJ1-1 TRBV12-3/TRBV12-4 CASSLTLGAEAFF
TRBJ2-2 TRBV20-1 CSARWGGRDTGELFF
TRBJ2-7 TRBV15 CATSEGQGVSYKQYF
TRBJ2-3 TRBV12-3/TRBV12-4 CASSTAPPDTQYF
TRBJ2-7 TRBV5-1 CASSLAQGLSYEQYF
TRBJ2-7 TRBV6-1 CASRDPSGDFYEQYF
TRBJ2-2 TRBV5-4 CASSLVAASGTAGELFF
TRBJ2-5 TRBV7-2 CASSSTDQETQYF
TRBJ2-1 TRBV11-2 CASSSTMGAGADYNEQFF
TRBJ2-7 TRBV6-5 CASGQVHEQYF
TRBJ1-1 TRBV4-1 CASSFRRGEVERTEAFF